Shown below are 7 T cell receptor beta chains from a single sample sequenced in a study of T cells in Graves' hyperthyroidism and ophthalmopathy. RNA transcripts gave rise to amplified TCR beta CDR3 regions. Researchers ran a first-round RT-PCR on the TCR CDR3 using the HTBI primer set. TCRdb analysed the multiplex PCR reads with MiXCR anew, one entry per CDR3 protein. The sample shows 400,000 to 500,000 distinct CDR3 sequences, roughly an eighth of them seen only once. Specimen: blood. The receptor source for this set is a woman between 18 and 29 years old with Graves' hyperthyroidism.

V gene TRBV4-3 combines with J gene TRBJ1-2; D ambiguous. CDR1 LGHNA and CDR2 YSLEER come from the germline V gene. Between the trimmed V and J ends, which lost 0 bases and 3 bases, there was a span of 11 bases. The CDR3 contains 15 residues. The CDR3 loop reads CASSQERVVDYGYTF. In DNA, the CDR3 is TGCGCCAGCAGCCAAGAGAGGGTGGTCGACTATGGCTACACCTTC.

This clonotype showed up many times. The chain recombines TRBV5-1 with TRBJ1-2, with D uncertain. CDR3 length: 14 residues. The germline V gene encodes CDR1 SGHRS and CDR2 YFSETQ. V lost 4 bases and J lost 2, with 12 bases in between. Here the CDR3 DNA reads TGCGCCAGCAGCATCTCGGGCCTAAACTATGGCTACACCTTC. Residues: CASSISGLNYGYTF.

The chain couples TRBV27 to TRBJ2-3, with TRBD2 matching over 13 bases. The CDR3 is 15 residues long. Germline V CDR1 and CDR2: MNHEY, SMNVEV (reference sequence). Losses at the gene ends were 7 bases for V and 5 bases for J; bases not matched to a gene: 6. As DNA, the CDR3 is TGTGCCAGCAACGGACTAGCGGGAGCGGGAGATACGCAGTATTTT. Its protein is CASNGLAGAGDTQYF.

This clonotype has at least ten counts. The CDR3 is CSARRGTTEAFF. The DNA of the CDR3 is TGCAGTGCTAGACGAGGGACCACTGAAGCTTTCTTT. This chain links TRBV20-1 with TRBJ1-1, with D possibly TRBD1 on 5 matching bases. This CDR3 is 12 amino acids long. V lost 2 bases, J lost 4 bases, and 8 bases lay in between. CDR1 is DFQATT and CDR2 is SNEGSKA in the germline V gene (reference sequence).

This clonotype was counted only a few times. The V call is TRBV6-5, the J call TRBJ2-1, with 10 bases matching TRBD2. The CDR3 has 14 amino acids. Germline V CDR1 and CDR2: MNHEY, SVGAGI. The V and J ends lost 4 bases and 7 bases, in that order; junction bases with no gene match: 4. CDR3: CASSWLAGANEQFF. In nucleotides, the CDR3 is TGTGCCAGCAGTTGGCTAGCGGGAGCGAATGAGCAGTTCTTC.

This clonotype was seen more than once but under ten times. This could be a read error, since a much larger clone is one nucleotide away. The chain recombines TRBV27 with TRBJ2-5, with D unclear. V was cut by 2 bases and J by 1 base, with 8 bases left in between. The CDR3 spans 14 residues. Germline loops: CDR1 MNHEY, CDR2 SMNVEV (reference sequence). Written as DNA, the CDR3 is TGTGCCAGCAGTTTAGTCGACGGCCAAGAGACCCAGTACTTC. Residues: CASSLVDGQETQYF.

J is TRBJ1-2 and V is TRBV6-1; D unclear. The CDR3 is 14 residues long. The germline V and J ends were trimmed by 6 bases and 2 bases, with 13 bases remaining between them. The germline V gene has CDR1 MNHNS and CDR2 SASEGT. The CDR3 DNA reads as TGTGCCAGCAGGGGAGTGACGGAGAACTATGGCTACACCTTC. Its protein is CASRGVTENYGYTF.